The source of this T cell receptor (beta chain) is a study of OX40 agonist ivuxolimab in advanced cancers. Overall study context: Of the participants, under 50% had some prior anti-PD-1, anti-PD-L1 or anti-CTLA-4 therapy, which was allowed. Among those treated, three patients had partial responses, one with hepatocellular carcinoma and two with cutaneous melanoma. Overall study findings and caveats: CD8+ T cells averaged more expanded clones than CD4+.

The method was immunoSEQ multiplex PCR; TCRdb's version includes in-frame clones alone and lacks a portion of them. Of under 85,000 clones in the sample, approximately 90% were seen once. Remarks on this clone: Its antigen is currently unknown. The same CDR3 is also encoded by other DNA sequences in this sample.

This sequence was found in an adult with an advanced solid tumor such as melanoma, head and neck, liver or kidney cancer. The source was CD4+ or CD8+ T cells sorted from blood, collected in a trial of the OX40 agonist ivuxolimab.

The CDR3 reads CASSLVGGNTGELFF. The CDR3 DNA sequence: TGCGCCAGCAGCTTGGTGGGGGGCAACACCGGGGAGCTGTTTTTT. The chain recombines TRBV5-1 with TRBJ2-2; D may correspond to TRBD1 or TRBD2 (6 bases each). The CDR3 contains 15 residues. Trimming left V 0 bases short and J 2 bases short, with 8 bases between. Germline CDR1 and CDR2: SGHRS and YFSETQ.